One sample yielded the 5 T cell receptor beta chains listed below, sequenced in a study of Graves' ophthalmopathy and Graves' hyperthyroidism. Amplification targeted the TCR beta CDR3 regions, with RNA transcripts as the source material. A first-round RT-PCR used HTBI primers, followed by a second-round multiplex PCR. TCRdb called the multiplex PCR reads again in MiXCR, with one record for every CDR3 protein. The table lists about 370,000 distinct CDR3 sequences, approximately 20% of them singletons. Sequencing was carried out using peripheral blood. The receptors were gathered from a woman younger than 30 with Graves' ophthalmopathy.

There are many counts of this clonotype. V gene TRBV28 combines with J gene TRBJ1-6; D ambiguous. Trimming left V 4 bases short and J 7 bases short, with 17 bases between. The CDR3 spans 16 residues. CDR1 and CDR2 from the germline V gene are MDHEN and SYDVKM. Here the CDR3 DNA reads TGTGCCAGCAGTTCCCCTTTGCGGCAGTCGAATTCACCCCTCCACTTT. Translating gives CASSSPLRQSNSPLHF.

This sequence joins TRBV28 and TRBJ1-3, with D hard to call. The CDR3 consists of 16 residues. Germline V gene data show CDR1 as MDHEN and CDR2 as SYDVKM. Trimming took off 0 bases at V and 0 bases at J, with 9 bases between the two ends. The CDR3 DNA sequence: TGTGCCAGCAGTTTATGGCCAGGAGACTCTGGAAACACCATATATTTT. It specifies CASSLWPGDSGNTIYF.

This clonotype was observed at least ten times. The chain uses TRBV6-5 and TRBJ1-1; D remains unclear. CDR1 is MNHEY and CDR2 is SVGAGI in the germline V gene. This CDR3 is 15 amino acids long. Trimming took off 0 bases at V and 4 bases at J, with 12 bases between the two ends. Written as DNA, the CDR3 is TGTGCCAGCAGTTACTCACGACTTACCTTCACTGAAGCTTTCTTT. Translating gives CASSYSRLTFTEAFF.

The table lists this clonotype with many counts. This sequence joins TRBV7-6 and TRBJ2-5; a possible D gene is TRBD1 (5 bases). Per germline, CDR1 SGHVS and CDR2 FNYEAQ. Trimming took off 5 bases at V and 2 bases at J, with 12 bases between the two ends. This CDR3 is 14 amino acids long. CDR3 sequence reads: CASSPRRGQETQYF. As DNA, the CDR3 is TGTGCCAGCAGCCCTAGAAGGGGACAAGAGACCCAGTACTTC.

This clonotype was seen repeatedly, ten times or more. The chain couples TRBV20-1 to TRBJ2-7; no reliable D call. The CDR3 runs to 12 residues. Germline CDR1 and CDR2: DFQATT and SNEGSKA (reference sequence). Trimming removed 8 bases from V and 2 bases from J, with 13 bases in between. The CDR3: CSTHFLPYEQYF. CDR3 in DNA: TGCAGTACTCACTTCCTTCCCTACGAGCAGTACTTC.